A single sample gave rise to the 15 T cell receptor beta chains below, sequenced in a study of identical twins. Using its own MiXCR run on the 5' RACE reads, TCRdb lists one record per CDR3 protein. Of over 600,000 distinct CDR3 sequences listed, over 20% are singletons. This sample was shared with a second study, whose subject was T cells expressing NK-cell markers.

Sequences were obtained from PBMCs. Receptors originate from a woman aged 18-35 years in good health.

This sequence joins TRBV18 and TRBJ2-6, with 11 bases aligning to TRBD1. The V gene end was trimmed by 1 base and the J gene end by 2 bases; junction bases not matched to a gene: 4. The CDR3 has 18 residues. Per the germline V gene, CDR1 is KGHSH and CDR2 is LQKENI. CDR3 residues: CASSPRTGGSTGANVLTF. As DNA, the CDR3 is TGTGCCAGCTCACCACGGACAGGGGGCTCCACTGGGGCCAACGTCCTGACTTTC.

In this sample, this clonotype turned up many times. V and J are TRBV12-3 or TRBV12-4 and TRBJ2-7, with a possible D match to TRBD1 (5 bases). Trimming shortened V by 6 bases and J by 0 bases, and 12 bases separated the two germline ends. The CDR3 is made up of 14 amino acids. DNA of the CDR3: TGTGCCAGCAGCCCACAGGTCAGCTCCTACGAGCAGTACTTC. It codes for CASSPQVSSYEQYF.

In its sample, this clonotype was seen a few times. V is TRBV20-1 and J is TRBJ1-1, with TRBD1 as a possible D gene (5 bases). CDR1 is DFQATT, CDR2 SNEGSKA, per germline (reference sequence). Trimming removed 5 bases from V and 8 bases from J, with 15 bases in between. The CDR3 has 12 amino acids. CDR3 sequence: CSARPWGGEAFF. CDR3 DNA: TGCAGTGCTCGGCCGTGGGGGGGAGAAGCTTTCTTT.

J is TRBJ2-1 and V is TRBV5-1; D may be TRBD1 (6 bases). Trimming left V 4 bases short and J 4 bases short, with 15 bases between. The CDR3 runs to 15 residues. CDR1 and CDR2 from the germline V gene are SGHRS and YFSETQ. In nucleotides, the CDR3 is TGCGCCAGCAGCCCACAGGACAGAAGATACAATGAGCAGTTCTTC. Translating gives CASSPQDRRYNEQFF.

Here the CDR3 DNA reads TGTGCCACCAGCGGGACTACCTACGAGCAGTACTTC. Residues: CATSGTTYEQYF. V usage is TRBV10-3 and J usage is TRBJ2-7; TRBD2 aligns across 7 bases. Germline V CDR1 and CDR2: ENHRY, SYGVKD. Germline trimming cut 10 bases from V and 2 bases from J; bases unmatched to any gene: 5. The CDR3 length is 12 residues.

This clonotype showed up just a few times. The chain combines TRBV20-1 with TRBJ2-3; TRBD2 might be the D (7 bases). CDR3 length: 14 residues. V lost 7 bases and J 4 bases, leaving 18 bases between the germline ends. Germline lookup yields CDR1 DFQATT and CDR2 SNEGSKA (reference sequence). CDR3 loop: CSGGVGGQADTQYF. The CDR3 nucleotides read TGCAGTGGGGGCGTGGGGGGGCAGGCAGATACGCAGTATTTT.

V usage is TRBV5-5 and J usage is TRBJ2-3; TRBD2 agrees at 7 bases. V shed 4 bases and J 4 bases; nucleotides not matched to a gene: 15. In germline, CDR1 is SGHKS, CDR2 YYEKEE (reference sequence). This CDR3 region has 17 residues. DNA of the CDR3: TGTGCCAGCAGCCTATGGGGGAGCGGGGTTAGGGCAGATACGCAGTATTTT. This codes for CASSLWGSGVRADTQYF.

Ten or more counts support this clonotype. The CDR3 loop is CSAGRGLQKLFF. In DNA, the CDR3 is TGCAGCGCCGGAAGAGGACTGCAAAAACTGTTTTTT. The V call is TRBV29-1, the J call TRBJ1-4; D gene ambiguous. The germline V gene has CDR1 SQVTM and CDR2 ANQGSEA. Deletions cut 7 bases from V and 9 bases from J, with 15 bases between. The CDR3 extends over 12 amino acids.

The rearrangement links TRBV12-3 or TRBV12-4 to TRBJ2-1; no firm D call. V was clipped by 6 bases and J by 1 base, with 10 bases between them. This CDR3 comprises 14 residues. The CDR3 bases are TGTGCCAGCAGCCCCCCCTGGTCCTACAATGAGCAGTTCTTC. This translates into CASSPPWSYNEQFF.

The rearrangement links TRBV9 to TRBJ2-7; the D is unclear. This CDR3 has 15 amino acids. Germline V gene sequence: CDR1 SGDLS, CDR2 YYNGEE. The V end was cut by 4 bases, the J end by 1 base, with 15 bases between. The CDR3 here is CASSTRATRSYEQYF. The DNA of the CDR3 is TGTGCCAGCAGCACCCGGGCTACGCGATCCTACGAGCAGTACTTC.

The chain uses TRBV21-1 and TRBJ2-3; TRBD1, the table's D call, lacks a check against the DNA. TRBV21-1 is a pseudogene segment. The CDR3 length is 16 residues. The CDR3 sequence: CASSRTRTDATDTQYF. The CDR3 DNA reads as TGTGCCAGCAGCCGGACCAGGACAGATGCCACAGATACGCAGTATTTT.

This clonotype turned up a few times. The CDR3 region is CSARRLLKETQYF. CDR3 DNA sequence: TGCAGTGCCCGCAGACTGTTAAAAGAGACCCAGTACTTC. The V and J genes are TRBV20-1 and TRBJ2-5; the D is unclear. Germline V gives CDR1 DFQATT, CDR2 SNEGSKA (reference sequence). The CDR3 extends over 13 amino acids. V gave up 6 bases and J gave up 3 bases, with 14 bases separating them.

The chain has TRBV7-8 and TRBJ2-7, with D possibly TRBD1 on 6 matching bases. There are 14 residues in the CDR3. Germline CDR1 and CDR2: SGHVS and FQNEAQ. The ends were cut back, 2 bases at V and 0 bases at J, with 8 bases in the middle. This chain's CDR3 is CASSLNRDSYEQYF. DNA of the CDR3: TGTGCCAGCAGCTTAAACAGGGACTCCTACGAGCAGTACTTC.

This chain uses TRBV7-9 with TRBJ2-2, with 8 bases aligning to TRBD1. The CDR3 sequence is 15 residues long. Per the germline V gene, CDR1 is SEHNR and CDR2 is FQNEAQ (reference sequence). V trimming: 5 bases; J trimming: 2 bases; junction bases outside the gene matches: 4. DNA of the CDR3: TGTGCCAGCAGCCACGGGACAGGCAACACCGGGGAGCTGTTTTTT. Translated, it gives CASSHGTGNTGELFF. Drawing the rest from reference TRBV7-9 and TRBJ2-2, the complete variable domain is DTGVSQNPRHKITKRGQNVTFRCDPISEHNRLYWYRQTLGQGPEFLTYFQNEAQLEKSRLLSDRFSAERPKGSFSTLEIQRTEQGDSAMYLCASSHGTGNTGELFFGEGSRLTVL.

This sequence joins TRBV20-1 and TRBJ2-1, with D hard to call. The germline V gene has CDR1 DFQATT and CDR2 SNEGSKA (reference sequence). The V and J ends lost 3 bases and 10 bases respectively, with 13 bases between them. CDR3 length: 12 residues. The CDR3 nucleotides read TGCAGTGCTAGCCCCCTTGTCCGGGAGCAGTTCTTC. Residues: CSASPLVREQFF.